Below, 32 T cell receptor beta chains from the same sample are listed, as sequenced in a study of blood T cell repertoires in COVID-19. Method: immunoSEQ multiplex PCR; TCRdb's copy keeps in-frame clones and lacks some. The table records several thousand clones, about nine tenths of them present only once. Source material: peripheral blood. The receptors were sampled from a human donor in a cohort sampled during active COVID-19.

V is TRBV7-2 and J is TRBJ1-2, with D possibly being TRBD1 (6 bases). In germline, CDR1 is SGHTA, CDR2 FQGNSA. The CDR3 extends over 15 amino acids. Trimming left V 3 bases short and J 0 bases short, with 11 bases between. The CDR3 DNA is TGTGCCAGCAGCTTGGGAGGGGGTGCTAACTATGGCTACACCTTC. Translation gives CASSLGGGANYGYTF. The whole variable domain, remainder taken from reference TRBV7-2 and TRBJ1-2, is GAGVSQSPSNKVTEKGKDVELRCDPISGHTALYWYRQSLGQGLEFLIYFQGNSAPDKSGLPSDRFSAERTGGSVSTLTIQRTQQEDSAVYLCASSLGGGANYGYTFGSGTRLTVV.

The DNA for the CDR3 is TGTGCCAGTAGTAACAGGGCCCCGGCCTACGAGCAGTACTTC. Protein product: CASSNRAPAYEQYF. V usage is TRBV19 and J usage is TRBJ2-7; a possible D gene is TRBD1 (6 bases). The CDR3 consists of 14 residues. Trimming removed 4 bases from V and 2 bases from J, with 12 bases in between. CDR1 is LNHDA and CDR2 is SQIVND in the germline V gene (reference sequence).

V and J are TRBV19 and TRBJ2-5, with TRBD2 identical over 7 bases. CDR3 size: 14 residues. V trimming: 5 bases; J trimming: 5 bases; junction bases outside the gene matches: 8. Germline V lookup: CDR1 LNHDA, CDR2 SQIVND (reference sequence). Here the CDR3 DNA reads TGTGCCAGTAGTGTGGGACTAAGGGCCGAGACCCAGTACTTC. This codes for CASSVGLRAETQYF.

The CDR3 DNA reads as TGTGCCAGCAGCTCGACAGAGGAAGAGACCCAGTACTTC. Encoded protein: CASSSTEEETQYF. The V call is TRBV5-4, the J call TRBJ2-5; possibly TRBD1 for D (5 bases). Germline values: CDR1 SGHNT, CDR2 YYREEE (reference sequence). This CDR3 is built from 13 residues. The V and J ends lost 3 bases and 3 bases respectively, with 9 bases between them.

This clone has just one count. The chain couples TRBV4-1 to TRBJ1-3; the D is unclear. Trimming shortened V by 4 bases and J by 2 bases, and 12 bases separated the two germline ends. The CDR3 is 15 residues long. The V gene's germline CDR1 is MGHRA and CDR2 YSYEKL. The CDR3 DNA follows: TGCGCCAGCAGCCCCGCCGGGTCGGCTGGAAACACCATATATTTT. This gives the protein CASSPAGSAGNTIYF.

The V gene is TRBV2, the J gene TRBJ2-3; 11 nucleotides align to TRBD2. The CDR3 consists of 15 residues. Germline CDR1 reads SNHLY; CDR2 reads FYNNEI. The ends lost 6 bases at V and 2 bases at J; junction bases unmatched: 4. In DNA form, the CDR3 reads TGTGCCAGCAGAAGTAGCGGGGGGGACACAGATACGCAGTATTTT. Amino acids: CASRSSGGDTDTQYF.

Points on this clone: The junction and the germline gene differ at one end; a read error may be behind it. J is TRBJ1-1 and V is TRBV7-3; 7 bases fit TRBD1. Germline V gives CDR1 SGHTA, CDR2 FQGTGA. CDR3 length: 12 amino acids. The CDR3 bases are TGTGCCAGCAGCTCCCGACAGGGCCAGCTTCAATTT. Translated, it gives CASSSRQGQLQF.

The V call is TRBV6-1, the J call TRBJ1-5, with 11 bases that match TRBD1. The CDR3 spans 16 residues. V shed 2 bases, J shed 6 bases, and the junction held 6 bases outside the gene matches. The germline gives CDR1 MNHNS, CDR2 SASEGT. The CDR3 DNA sequence: TGTGCCAGCAGTGAAAATTGGACAGGGGGCGGTCAGCCCCAGCATTTT. This gives the protein CASSENWTGGGQPQHF.

The chain combines TRBV19 with TRBJ1-4; 9 nucleotides line up with TRBD1. Germline V gene lookup returns CDR1 LNHDA and CDR2 SQIVND (reference sequence). This CDR3 is built from 13 residues. V dropped 6 bases and J dropped 8; count of bases not matched to a gene: 4. The CDR3: CASSRDREEKLFF. In DNA, the CDR3 is TGTGCCAGTAGCCGGGACAGGGAGGAAAAACTGTTTTTT. The full variable domain, completed using reference TRBV19 and TRBJ1-4, is DGGITQSPKYLFRKEGQNVTLSCEQNLNHDAMYWYRQDPGQGLRLIYYSQIVNDFQKGDIAEGYSVSREKKESFPLTVTSAQKNPTAFYLCASSRDREEKLFFGSGTQLSVL.

The genes are TRBV6-1 and TRBJ1-4, with D tentatively TRBD1 (5 bases). This CDR3 has 15 residues. Deletions cut 1 base from V and 8 bases from J, with 14 bases between. Germline V gene sequence: CDR1 MNHNS, CDR2 SASEGT. This chain's CDR3 is CASSEVAQGGEKLFF. CDR3 DNA sequence: TGTGCCAGCAGTGAAGTGGCCCAGGGTGGGGAAAAACTGTTTTTT.

This CDR3 reads CASRYQTGGELFF. As DNA, the CDR3 is TGTGCCAGTAGATACCAGACGGGCGGGGAGCTGTTTTTT. This sequence joins TRBV19 and TRBJ2-2; D unresolved. The V and J ends lost 6 bases and 7 bases respectively, with 12 bases between them. The germline V gene encodes CDR1 LNHDA and CDR2 SQIVND (reference sequence). The CDR3 contains 13 residues.

This chain links TRBV19 with TRBJ2-1; 15 bases are shared with TRBD2. Germline CDR1 LNHDA, CDR2 SQIVND (reference sequence). This CDR3 region has 16 residues. V was pared by 7 bases and J by 7 bases, with 8 bases of the junction left unmatched. CDR3 region: CASKRTSGGAGNEQFF. CDR3 bases: TGTGCCAGTAAAAGGACTAGCGGGGGGGCAGGAAATGAGCAGTTCTTC.

This chain joins TRBV7-2 and TRBJ2-7, with D maybe TRBD1 (5 bases). The V and J ends lost 7 bases and 3 bases respectively, with 13 bases between them. The V gene's germline CDR1 is SGHTA and CDR2 FQGNSA. The CDR3 covers 13 residues. CDR3 DNA sequence: TGTGCCAGCACCCCCGACAGAATCTACGAGCAGTACTTC. It codes for CASTPDRIYEQYF.

This chain uses TRBV5-1 with TRBJ1-4; 8 nucleotides line up with TRBD1. Germline V gene lookup returns CDR1 SGHRS and CDR2 YFSETQ. The CDR3 contains 15 residues. V dropped 5 bases and J dropped 7; count of bases not matched to a gene: 10. The CDR3 loop reads CASSSGQAVGEKLFF. The DNA for the CDR3 is TGCGCCAGCAGTTCGGGACAGGCGGTCGGTGAAAAACTGTTTTTT.

CDR3 amino acids: CASSSTGSSGNTIYF. The CDR3 coding sequence is TGCGCCAGCAGCTCGACAGGGAGCTCTGGAAACACCATATATTTT. V is TRBV5-1 and J is TRBJ1-3, with 7 bases identical to TRBD1. Germline loops: CDR1 SGHRS, CDR2 YFSETQ. The V and J ends lost 3 bases and 0 bases, in that order; junction bases with no gene match: 3. CDR3 length: 15 amino acids.

The rearrangement links TRBV6-5 to TRBJ1-1; 8 nucleotides agree with TRBD1. The germline CDR1 and CDR2 sequences are MNHEY and SVGAGI. The CDR3 consists of 14 residues. The J segment lost 6 bases and the V segment lost 6 bases, leaving 9 bases of the junction unmatched. This CDR3 reads CASRSQGVEAEAFF. The CDR3 DNA reads as TGTGCCAGCAGGTCACAGGGGGTAGAGGCTGAAGCTTTCTTT.

The chain joins TRBV9 to TRBJ1-3, with D unclear. Between the trimmed V and J ends, which lost 4 bases and 2 bases, there was a span of 7 bases. CDR1 is SGDLS, CDR2 YYNGEE, per germline. CDR3 length equals 13 residues. The CDR3 sequence: CASSSPAGNTIYF. Here the CDR3 DNA reads TGTGCCAGCAGCTCTCCGGCTGGAAACACCATATATTTT.

The CDR3 here is CSVDGVDGYTF. The CDR3, as DNA: TGCAGCGTTGACGGGGTGGATGGCTACACCTTC. This chain joins TRBV29-1 and TRBJ1-2; the D is unclear. The CDR3 extends over 11 amino acids. Germline loops: CDR1 SQVTM, CDR2 ANQGSEA. V dropped 3 bases and J dropped 6 bases, with 8 bases sitting between them.

The rearrangement joins TRBV5-1 to TRBJ1-4; weak D call: TRBD1 (6 bases). The CDR3 sequence is 15 residues long. V dropped 4 bases and J dropped 8 bases, with 18 bases sitting between them. CDR1 is SGHRS and CDR2 is YFSETQ in the germline V gene. The CDR3: CASSPVQGRNEKLFF. The CDR3 nucleotides read TGCGCCAGCAGCCCGGTGCAGGGGAGAAACGAAAAACTGTTTTTT.

The chain is built from TRBV7-2 and TRBJ2-7; D unresolved. The CDR3 is 14 amino acids. Germline V gives CDR1 SGHTA, CDR2 FQGNSA. Trimming cost V 3 bases and J 2 bases, with 11 bases left between them. CDR3 protein: CASSLEYTAYEQYF. CDR3 bases: TGTGCCAGCAGCTTGGAGTACACGGCCTACGAGCAGTACTTC.

This chain joins TRBV30 and TRBJ2-4; 8 bases match TRBD2. V was clipped by 4 bases and J by 9 bases; unmatched bases: 8. Germline V gene sequence: CDR1 GTSNPN, CDR2 SVGIG (reference sequence). The CDR3 covers 13 residues. The CDR3 spells CAWTLAGGGIQYF. For the CDR3, the DNA is TGTGCCTGGACCCTCGCGGGGGGAGGCATTCAGTACTTC. Full variable domain (outside the CDR3, taken from reference TRBV30 and TRBJ2-4): SQTIHQWPATLVQPVGSPLSLECTVEGTSNPNLYWYRQAAGRGLQLLFYSVGIGQISSEVPQNLSASRPQDRQFILSSKKLLLSDSGFYLCAWTLAGGGIQYFGAGTRLSVL.

The gene calls are TRBV9 and TRBJ2-5; the match to TRBD1 covers 8 bases. Trimming removed 0 bases from V and 1 base from J; junction bases left unmatched: 5. This CDR3 contains 16 residues. Germline V CDR1 and CDR2: SGDLS, YYNGEE. The CDR3 nucleotides read TGTGCCAGCAGCGTAGCTGGGACAGGAACCCAAGAGACCCAGTACTTC. Translation gives CASSVAGTGTQETQYF.

V gene TRBV5-8 combines with J gene TRBJ1-1; D remains unclear. The ends were cut back, 0 bases at V and 2 bases at J, with 14 bases in the middle. Looked up from germline, CDR1 is SGHTS and CDR2 is YDEGEE. CDR3 length: 16 residues. Written as DNA, the CDR3 is TGTGCCAGCAGCTTGGGGGCCAGCAGGCCAAACACTGAAGCTTTCTTT. Its protein is CASSLGASRPNTEAFF. Full variable domain (rest looked up from reference TRBV5-8 and TRBJ1-1): EAGVTQSPTHLIKTRGQQATLRCSPISGHTSVYWYQQALGLGLQFLLWYDEGEERNRGNFPPRFSGRQFPNYSSELNVNALELEDSALYLCASSLGASRPNTEAFFGQGTRLTVV.

This rearrangement joins TRBV6-6 to TRBJ2-7; 9 nucleotides match TRBD1. This CDR3 has 14 residues. CDR1 MNHNY and CDR2 SVGAGI come from the germline V gene (reference sequence). V trimming: 6 bases; J trimming: 4 bases; junction bases outside the gene matches: 7. In DNA form, the CDR3 reads TGTGCCAGCAGCTCCCAGACAGGGGGTTACGAGCAGTACTTC. Protein: CASSSQTGGYEQYF.

The V and J genes are TRBV6-1 and TRBJ1-2, with TRBD1 as a possible D gene (6 bases). This CDR3 contains 15 residues. Per the germline V gene, CDR1 is MNHNS and CDR2 is SASEGT. The germline V and J ends were trimmed by 0 bases and 0 bases, with 8 bases remaining between them. CDR3 loop: CASSEADSPNYGYTF. As DNA, the CDR3 is TGTGCCAGCAGTGAAGCGGACAGCCCTAACTATGGCTACACCTTC.

The rearrangement joins TRBV4-1 to TRBJ1-2, with 8 bases lining up with TRBD1. This CDR3 has 15 residues. J gave up 5 bases and V 1 base, and 6 bases lay outside the gene matches. CDR1 is MGHRA, CDR2 YSYEKL, per germline. CDR3 in DNA: TGCGCCAGCAGCCAAGGGGACAGGACCCTATATGGCTACACCTTC. It translates to CASSQGDRTLYGYTF.

The chain combines TRBV19 with TRBJ1-5, with TRBD1 as a possible D gene (5 bases). This CDR3 contains 14 residues. From germline, CDR1 is LNHDA and CDR2 SQIVND (reference sequence). V lost 5 bases to trimming and J lost 6 bases, with 14 bases between them. As DNA, the CDR3 is TGTGCCAGTAGTCTCGGAGGGGTCGTTCAGCCCCAGCATTTT. It is translated as CASSLGGVVQPQHF.

The chain links TRBV15 to TRBJ1-5; maybe TRBD1 (5 bases). Trimming cost V 1 base and J 6 bases, with 25 bases left between them. Germline V lookup: CDR1 LNHNV, CDR2 YYDKDF (reference sequence). This CDR3 contains 19 residues. CDR3 loop: CATSRGGRGWTVRGQPQHF. For the CDR3, the DNA is TGTGCCACCAGCAGAGGAGGTCGGGGGTGGACGGTTCGTGGTCAGCCCCAGCATTTT.

The rearrangement uses TRBV19 and TRBJ1-2, with D unresolved. The V gene lost 5 bases and the J gene lost 2 bases, with 12 bases spanning the gap. The germline V gene has CDR1 LNHDA and CDR2 SQIVND (reference sequence). This CDR3 spans 14 amino acids. The CDR3 coding sequence is TGTGCCAGTAGTCTACTCGGGATAAACTATGGCTACACCTTC. Amino acids: CASSLLGINYGYTF.

For the CDR3, the DNA is TGTGCCAGCAGCTTAGCTCCTACCGCGAACGCGGCCTACGAGCAGTACTTC. Translation: CASSLAPTANAAYEQYF. The chain combines TRBV7-2 with TRBJ2-7; D gene ambiguous. The CDR3 spans 17 residues. The ends were cut back, 0 bases at V and 2 bases at J, with 17 bases in the middle. Per the germline V gene, CDR1 is SGHTA and CDR2 is FQGNSA.

The chain combines TRBV6-4 with TRBJ2-3; possibly TRBD2 for D (5 bases). V lost 3 bases and J lost 6, with 13 bases in between. Germline assignment: CDR1 MRHNA and CDR2 SNTAGT. The CDR3 sequence is 14 residues long. CDR3 sequence reads: CASSEGAGGDTQYF. DNA of the CDR3: TGTGCCAGCAGTGAGGGCGCCGGAGGTGATACGCAGTATTTT.

The chain recombines TRBV6-5 with TRBJ1-2; 7 bases align to TRBD1. The CDR3 covers 15 residues. The germline CDR1 and CDR2 sequences are MNHEY and SVGAGI. The J segment lost 4 bases and the V segment lost 5 bases, leaving 10 bases of the junction unmatched. Written as DNA, the CDR3 is TGTGCCAGCAGTCCCCTTGGGACAGCATCCTATGGCTACACCTTC. Amino acids: CASSPLGTASYGYTF.